The clone carrying this T cell receptor beta chain turned up a few times. Assay used: immunoSEQ multiplex PCR; TCRdb lists only in-frame clones, some missing. Of 350,000 to 450,000 clones in the sample, approximately 90% were seen once. The sample is drawn from a study of blood T cell repertoires in COVID-19. Sequences were obtained from PBMCs or T cells enriched from blood (not recorded which). The source of this sequence is a middle-aged woman who had been exposed to COVID-19.

For the CDR3, the DNA is TGTGCCGTCAATTTCTGGACAGTCTCTGGAAACACCATATATTTT. Residues: CAVNFWTVSGNTIYF. The chain joins TRBV24-1 to TRBJ1-3; maybe TRBD1 (6 bases). Looked up from germline, CDR1 is KGHDR and CDR2 is SFDVKD. The CDR3 extends over 15 amino acids. The V and J ends lost 12 bases and 0 bases respectively, with 17 bases between them.